The rows below give T cell receptor beta chains drawn from one sample of a study of blood T cell repertoires in COVID-19. Data came from immunoSEQ multiplex PCR; TCRdb stores just in-frame clones and leaves some out. Among tens of thousands of clones listed, roughly 76% were seen once. Material: peripheral blood. These receptor sequences come from a man between 65 and 80 years old with active or convalescent COVID-19. Each CDR3 is given with its conserved first and last residue. D genes are given only for firm matches. Clone size is shown for a subset of rows, as once, few, many or a class of expanded clone.

clone size,J gene,D gene,V gene,CDR3 protein,CDR3 DNA
.,TRBJ2-3,TRBD2,TRBV2,CASKWEGGSTDTQYF,TGTGCCAGCAAGTGGGAGGGCGGGTCCACAGATACGCAGTATTTT
few,TRBJ1-3,.,TRBV6-5,CASIGSGNTIYF,TGTGCCAGCATCGGGTCTGGAAACACCATATATTTT
.,TRBJ2-1,.,TRBV4-1,CASSQGSALYNEQFF,TGCGCCAGCAGCCAAGGTTCAGCGCTTTACAATGAGCAGTTCTTC
.,TRBJ2-7,.,TRBV7-3,CASSQTRLYEQYF,TGTGCCAGCAGCCAGACTAGACTCTACGAGCAGTACTTC
.,TRBJ2-5,TRBD1,TRBV7-7,CASSLSPGQGFRETQYF,TGTGCTAGCAGCTTATCCCCGGGACAGGGTTTCAGAGAGACCCAGTACTTC
.,TRBJ2-1,TRBD2,TRBV7-6,CASSLQRGLYNEQFF,TGTGCCAGCAGCTTACAGCGGGGGCTCTACAATGAGCAGTTCTTC
.,TRBJ1-4,.,TRBV28,CASSPNSGVVGKLFF,TGTGCCAGCAGTCCAAATTCCGGGGTGGTGGGAAAACTGTTTTTT
.,TRBJ1-5,.,TRBV6-5,CASSYSKEQPQHF,TGTGCCAGCAGTTACTCGAAGGAGCAGCCCCAGCATTTT
few,TRBJ2-2,TRBD2,TRBV2,CASSAVERGPGELFF,TGTGCCAGCAGTGCCGTAGAGCGGGGGCCCGGGGAGCTGTTTTTT
once,TRBJ2-5,.,TRBV9,CASSVGALLEETQYF,TGTGCCAGCAGCGTAGGGGCGCTGCTCGAAGAGACCCAGTACTTC
.,TRBJ2-5,.,TRBV6-2/TRBV6-3,CASSSPPPRIEVSGTQYF,TGTGCCAGCAGTAGCCCTCCCCCAAGGATTGAGGTCTCCGGGACCCAGTACTTC
.,TRBJ2-2,.,TRBV2,CASSEAPPLSRDTGELFF,TGTGCCAGCAGTGAAGCCCCCCCTCTGTCGCGGGACACCGGGGAGCTGTTTTTT
.,TRBJ2-3,.,TRBV2,CASSAERGGDTQYF,TGTGCCAGCAGTGCGGAGAGGGGAGGAGATACGCAGTATTTT
few,TRBJ1-3,TRBD1,TRBV6-5,CASSYRDRGGNTIYF,TGTGCCAGCAGTTATCGGGACAGGGGAGGAAACACCATATATTTT
few,TRBJ2-1,.,TRBV5-6,CASSRYSNEQFF,TGTGCCAGCAGCCGTTACAGCAATGAGCAGTTCTTC
.,TRBJ2-7,TRBD1,TRBV29-1,CSVTGTARYEQYF,TGCAGCGTGACCGGGACAGCAAGGTACGAGCAGTACTTC
many,TRBJ2-2,.,TRBV18,CASSSLANTGELFF,TGTGCCAGCTCATCACTAGCGAACACCGGGGAGCTGTTTTTT
.,TRBJ2-1,.,TRBV4-1,CASSQIRLVPGEQFF,TGCGCCAGCAGCCAAATACGACTAGTACCGGGGGAGCAGTTCTTC
.,TRBJ1-2,.,TRBV2,CASILGSGSGYTF,TGTGCCAGCATTCTGGGGAGTGGATCTGGCTACACCTTC
.,TRBJ2-7,TRBD2,TRBV5-1,CASSNPGGREQYF,TGCGCCAGCAGTAACCCGGGGGGGCGCGAGCAGTACTTC
many,TRBJ1-2,.,TRBV5-1,CASSIRHPANYGYTF,TGCGCCAGCAGCATACGACACCCCGCTAACTATGGCTACACCTTC
.,TRBJ2-5,.,TRBV11-3,CASAFSRESQETQYF,TGTGCCAGCGCCTTTAGTCGCGAGAGCCAAGAGACCCAGTACTTC
.,TRBJ2-3,.,TRBV29-1,CSYIPPEDTQYF,TGCAGTTATATCCCCCCCGAGGATACGCAGTATTTT
.,TRBJ2-1,TRBD2,TRBV30,CAWAAIAGAYNEQFF,TGTGCCTGGGCTGCCATAGCGGGGGCCTACAATGAGCAGTTCTTC
few,TRBJ1-3,.,TRBV5-4,CASHGLEGNTIYF,TGTGCCAGCCATGGGTTGGAGGGAAACACCATATATTTT
.,TRBJ2-5,.,TRBV3-1/TRBV3-2,CASSLLSSETQYF,TGTGCCAGCAGCTTACTCTCCTCGGAGACCCAGTACTTC
.,TRBJ2-5,.,TRBV5-6,CASSLPGRGETQYF,TGTGCCAGCAGCCTTCCGGGGCGGGGAGAGACCCAGTACTTC
.,TRBJ2-3,.,TRBV11-2,CASRPLQRRTSTDTQYF,TGTGCCAGCCGCCCCCTCCAGCGGCGGACTAGCACAGATACGCAGTATTTT
.,TRBJ2-7,TRBD1,TRBV10-2,CASSDHVTGAYEQYF,TGCGCCAGCAGTGATCACGTGACAGGGGCCTACGAGCAGTACTTC
.,TRBJ1-2,.,TRBV28,CASRYSAGQYYGYTF,TGTGCCAGCAGATATTCGGCAGGGCAGTACTATGGCTACACCTTC
.,TRBJ2-7,.,TRBV4-2,CASSQEGTRVSYEQYF,TGTGCCAGCAGCCAAGAAGGTACCAGGGTTTCCTACGAGCAGTACTTC
.,TRBJ1-2,TRBD1,TRBV28,CASSRTGGHYTF,TGTGCCAGCAGTCGGACAGGTGGGCACTACACCTTC
.,TRBJ1-6,TRBD1,TRBV6-5,CASRRTGGDNSPLHF,TGTGCCAGCAGGAGGACAGGGGGTGATAATTCACCCCTCCACTTT
.,TRBJ2-7,TRBD1,TRBV2,CASSIGTGGFYEQYF,TGTGCCAGCAGCATCGGGACAGGGGGTTTCTACGAGCAGTACTTC
few,TRBJ1-3,TRBD1,TRBV9,CASSVESGQGFSGNTIYF,TGTGCCAGCAGCGTAGAGTCCGGACAGGGCTTCTCTGGAAACACCATATATTTT
.,TRBJ1-5,TRBD1,TRBV4-1,CASSRDDREGQPQHF,TGCGCCAGCAGCCGAGATGACAGGGAAGGTCAGCCCCAGCATTTT
.,TRBJ2-1,.,TRBV12-3/TRBV12-4,CASRSGSYNEQFF,TGTGCCAGCAGGTCGGGGTCCTACAATGAGCAGTTCTTC
.,TRBJ2-2,TRBD1,TRBV30,CAWRETGGGGELFF,TGTGCCTGGAGGGAAACAGGGGGCGGCGGGGAGCTGTTTTTT
.,TRBJ1-2,TRBD1,TRBV3-1/TRBV3-2,CASSQMTGGYGYTF,TGTGCCAGCAGCCAAATGACAGGGGGCTATGGCTACACCTTC
.,TRBJ2-3,.,TRBV7-9,CASSFSGSADTQYF,TGTGCCAGCAGCTTTAGCGGCAGCGCAGATACGCAGTATTTT
few,TRBJ1-2,.,TRBV5-1,CASSLDGANTGANYGYTF,TGCGCCAGCAGCTTGGATGGGGCTAACACCGGAGCTAACTATGGCTACACCTTC
once,TRBJ2-7,.,TRBV12-3/TRBV12-4,CASSLSPVHEQYF,TGTGCCAGCAGTTTGTCCCCAGTCCACGAGCAGTACTTC
.,TRBJ1-2,TRBD1,TRBV12-3/TRBV12-4,CASSSDRVLGYTF,TGTGCCAGCAGCTCAGACAGGGTCCTTGGCTACACCTTC
.,TRBJ1-5,TRBD1,TRBV13,CASRRGGLGQPQHF,TGTGCCAGCAGGAGAGGGGGCTTGGGGCAGCCCCAGCATTTT
once,TRBJ2-1,TRBD2,TRBV6-6,CASSYGGGASEQFF,TGTGCCAGCAGTTACGGCGGGGGGGCGAGTGAGCAGTTCTTC
.,TRBJ1-1,TRBD1,TRBV9,CASSVGERDRGAFF,TGTGCCAGCAGCGTTGGGGAGAGGGACAGGGGAGCTTTCTTT
.,TRBJ2-6,.,TRBV23-1,CASSPLVPRGANVLTF,TGCGCCAGCAGTCCCCTAGTTCCTAGGGGGGCCAACGTCCTGACTTTC
.,TRBJ1-2,TRBD1,TRBV12-3/TRBV12-4,CASSKQGLDGYTF,TGTGCCAGCAGTAAACAGGGGTTGGACGGCTACACCTTC
.,TRBJ2-7,.,TRBV15,CATSSREQYF,TGTGCCACCAGCAGTCGCGAGCAGTACTTC
.,TRBJ1-6,.,TRBV28,CASGDLGSPLHF,TGTGCCAGTGGAGACCTTGGTTCACCCCTCCACTTT
.,TRBJ1-4,.,TRBV3-1/TRBV3-2,CASSQGGRKLFF,TGTGCCAGCAGCCAAGGCGGGAGAAAACTGTTTTTT
.,TRBJ1-1,.,TRBV11-2,CASSLEFGRRNTEAFF,TGTGCCAGCAGCTTAGAATTCGGCAGGCGGAACACTGAAGCTTTCTTT
.,TRBJ2-1,TRBD2,TRBV18,CASSFRRQTSGGADYEQFF,TGTGCCAGCTCATTCCGGCGACAAACTAGCGGGGGGGCCGATTATGAGCAGTTCTTC
.,TRBJ1-2,TRBD1,TRBV3-1/TRBV3-2,CASSQGQLYGYTF,TGTGCCAGCAGCCAGGGACAGCTCTATGGCTACACCTTC